The 27 T cell receptor beta chains presented below share a single source sample, sequenced in a study of T cell repertoires in cytomegalovirus infection (dated by TCRdb to about 2019). The instrument was an Illumina HiSeq 1500. The raw public reads went through TCRdb reprocessing: fastp at Q25, MiXCR clone calling, in-frame beta chains kept. Rows are combined by CDR3 protein, so each entry shows the most common genes and DNA. The sample data list approximately 500,000 distinct CDR3 sequences, and roughly 12% of these were observed just once. In total, the top ten clones hold more than 8.5% of the sample. The sequencing input was PBMCs. These receptors were collected from a human donor in good health (CMV status not recorded). Some clones in this sample may be carry-over from other donors' samples.

This clonotype was seen a few times. The gene calls are TRBV2 and TRBJ2-1; no definite D call. CDR3 length equals 14 residues. The germline V gene encodes CDR1 SNHLY and CDR2 FYNNEI. The V end lost 5 bases, the J end lost 6 bases, and 14 bases lay between the germline ends. CDR3 amino acids: CASSFGPSINEQFF. The CDR3 coding sequence is TGTGCCAGCAGTTTTGGGCCGAGTATCAATGAGCAGTTCTTC.

This clonotype was recorded many times. This CDR3 reads CASLTGTSTGELFF. CDR3 in DNA: TGTGCCAGCTTAACCGGGACTAGCACCGGGGAGCTGTTTTTT. The rearrangement links TRBV28 to TRBJ2-2; 8 bases align to TRBD2. CDR3 size: 14 residues. The junction had 6 bases not matched to a gene; V was cut back by 8 bases and J by 4 bases. CDR1 and CDR2 from the germline V gene are MDHEN and SYDVKM.

This clonotype was counted ten times or more. This rearrangement joins TRBV3-1 to TRBJ2-3; 9 nucleotides align to TRBD1. The CDR3 runs 17 residues. J lost 2 bases, V lost 3 bases, and 9 bases had no gene match. Looked up from germline, CDR1 is LGHDT and CDR2 is YNNKEL (reference sequence). The CDR3, as DNA: TGTGCCAGCAGCCAGGTTAAACAGGGGGCCGCCACAGATACGCAGTATTTT. Protein product: CASSQVKQGAATDTQYF.

This clonotype was counted ten times or more. CDR3 in amino acids: CASSSSGRWEQYF. DNA for the CDR3: TGTGCCAGCAGCTCCAGCGGGAGGTGGGAGCAGTACTTC. The rearrangement uses TRBV7-2 and TRBJ2-7, with TRBD2 matching 9 bases. This CDR3 is 13 amino acids long. J was trimmed by 7 bases and V by 4 bases; bases with no gene match: 5. Germline CDR1 is SGHTA and CDR2 is FQGNSA.

This clonotype was seen ten or more times. The chain links TRBV5-5 to TRBJ2-6, with D perhaps TRBD1 (6 bases). The CDR3 runs to 16 residues. From germline, CDR1 is SGHKS and CDR2 YYEKEE (reference sequence). Trimming took off 4 bases at V and 2 bases at J, with 13 bases between the two ends. The CDR3 sequence is CASSRTAVAGANVLTF. CDR3 coding DNA: TGTGCCAGCAGCCGGACAGCGGTCGCTGGGGCCAACGTCCTGACTTTC.

This clonotype was seen many times. CDR3 region: CASSRTGAGTQYF. In DNA, the CDR3 is TGTGCCAGCAGCCGGACAGGGGCCGGGACCCAGTACTTC. The genes are TRBV6-5 and TRBJ2-5; 9 bases agree with TRBD1. Germline V gene data show CDR1 as MNHEY and CDR2 as SVGAGI. After removal of 6 bases from V and 7 bases from J, the junction contained 6 bases not matched to a gene. The CDR3 runs 13 residues.

The chain combines TRBV20-1 with TRBJ2-1; TRBD2 agrees at 9 bases. After removal of 0 bases from V and 6 bases from J, the junction contained 9 bases not matched to a gene. CDR3 length: 16 amino acids. Per germline, CDR1 DFQATT and CDR2 SNEGSKA (reference sequence). The CDR3 DNA sequence: TGCAGTGCTAGAGATCCCCTAGCGGGACGGGGCAATGAGCAGTTCTTC. Translated, it gives CSARDPLAGRGNEQFF.

This clonotype was detected many times. J is TRBJ2-1 and V is TRBV27; D might be TRBD2 (6 bases). Per the germline V gene, CDR1 is MNHEY and CDR2 is SMNVEV (reference sequence). The CDR3 spans 16 residues. V lost 3 bases and J 9 bases, leaving 21 bases between the germline ends. The CDR3 protein is CASSLRGTGVWSEQFF. CDR3 nucleotide sequence: TGTGCCAGCAGTTTGCGCGGGACTGGGGTATGGAGTGAGCAGTTCTTC.

Ten or more counts support this clonotype. The chain joins TRBV7-6 to TRBJ2-1; TRBD2 agrees at 8 bases. Per the germline V gene, CDR1 is SGHVS and CDR2 is FNYEAQ. V was clipped by 3 bases and J by 5 bases; unmatched bases: 15. The CDR3 is 18 residues long. The CDR3 spells CASSLYRGGLARDNEQFF. The DNA for the CDR3 is TGTGCCAGCAGCTTGTATAGGGGTGGACTAGCCCGGGACAATGAGCAGTTCTTC.

This clonotype was counted many times. This chain links TRBV29-1 with TRBJ1-2; possibly TRBD1 for D (5 bases). In germline, CDR1 is SQVTM, CDR2 ANQGSEA. The CDR3 contains 12 residues. V lost 4 bases and J 0 bases, leaving 6 bases between the germline ends. As DNA, the CDR3 is TGCAGCGTTGGAGGGGCTAACTATGGCTACACCTTC. It specifies CSVGGANYGYTF.

At least ten counts were recorded for this clonotype. The chain combines TRBV10-2 with TRBJ2-1; 8 nucleotides agree with TRBD2. From germline, CDR1 is WSHSY and CDR2 SAAADI. Trimming cost V 10 bases and J 8 bases; bases outside gene matches: 13. This CDR3 has 14 amino acids. CDR3 nucleotides: TGCGCCACCATACTGGGACTAGGTGGACATGAGCAGTTCTTC. Translated: CATILGLGGHEQFF.

This clonotype was recorded at least ten times. This sequence joins TRBV12-3 or TRBV12-4 and TRBJ2-2, with 9 bases identical to TRBD1. CDR3 size: 14 residues. The V gene end was trimmed by 6 bases and the J gene end by 5 bases; junction bases not matched to a gene: 4. Written as DNA, the CDR3 is TGTGCCAGCAGGCGGACAGGGGAGACCGGGGAGCTGTTTTTT. Residues: CASRRTGETGELFF.

This clonotype was seen at least ten times. V is TRBV28 and J is TRBJ1-6, with D tentatively TRBD1 (6 bases). The germline gives CDR1 MDHEN, CDR2 SYDVKM. Deletions cut 5 bases from V and 4 bases from J, with 24 bases between. CDR3 length: 19 residues. CDR3 sequence reads: CASSPSSGASGRYNSPLHF. CDR3 coding DNA: TGTGCCAGCAGTCCATCCTCAGGGGCATCGGGCAGATATAATTCACCCCTCCACTTT. Drawing the rest from reference TRBV28 and TRBJ1-6, the complete variable domain is DVKVTQSSRYLVKRTGEKVFLECVQDMDHENMFWYRQDPGLGLRLIYFSYDVKMKEKGDIPEGYSVSREKKERFSLILESASTNQTSMYLCASSPSSGASGRYNSPLHFGNGTRLTVT.

Regarding this clonotype: Since no conserved phenylalanine or tryptophan closes the CDR3, a read error is the likely cause. V usage is TRBV28 and J usage is TRBJ2-7; 9 nucleotides agree with TRBD2. CDR1 MDHEN and CDR2 SYDVKM come from the germline V gene. There are 15 residues in the CDR3. The trim removed 2 bases at V and 3 bases at J, leaving 5 bases unmatched. CDR3 residues: CASSLRRLAVYEQYL. The CDR3, as DNA: TGTGCCAGCAGTTTACGGAGACTAGCGGTCTACGAGCAGTACCTC.

This clonotype was observed many times. This chain connects TRBV7-2 to TRBJ1-1; TRBD1 agrees at 7 bases. CDR1 is SGHTA and CDR2 is FQGNSA in the germline V gene. The CDR3 length is 14 residues. Trimming took 5 bases from V and 0 from J; bases not matched to a gene: 3. CDR3 bases: TGTGCCAGCAGCCCGGACAGGTTGAACACTGAAGCTTTCTTT. Its translation is CASSPDRLNTEAFF.

The V and J genes are TRBV29-1 and TRBJ2-7; TRBD1 matches 9 bases. V gave up 7 bases and J gave up 1 base; unmatched junction bases: 5. Germline values: CDR1 SQVTM, CDR2 ANQGSEA. The CDR3 length is 13 residues. The CDR3 bases are TGCAGCGCTACAGGGGGCCCGTCCTACGAGCAGTACTTC. Translating gives CSATGGPSYEQYF.

Only a few counts were recorded for this clonotype. This chain links TRBV20-1 with TRBJ1-2; 9 nucleotides match TRBD1. The junction had 9 bases not matched to a gene; V was cut back by 5 bases and J by 2 bases. Germline values: CDR1 DFQATT, CDR2 SNEGSKA (reference sequence). This CDR3 contains 15 residues. CDR3 loop: CSAVIHRGRNYGYTF. The CDR3, as DNA: TGCAGTGCTGTAATCCACAGGGGGCGAAACTATGGCTACACCTTC.

The rearrangement links TRBV20-1 to TRBJ2-1, with TRBD2 matching over 7 bases. With V trimmed by 4 bases and J by 1 base, 10 bases remained unmatched. CDR3 length: 16 amino acids. Germline V CDR1 and CDR2: DFQATT, SNEGSKA (reference sequence). The CDR3 loop reads CSAKDDGGRSYNEQFF. DNA of the CDR3: TGCAGTGCTAAGGACGACGGCGGGAGATCCTACAATGAGCAGTTCTTC.

V gene TRBV18 combines with J gene TRBJ2-4; D is undetermined. The CDR3 totals 17 residues. The V gene lost 3 bases and the J gene lost 1 base, with 16 bases spanning the gap. Germline CDR1 KGHSH, CDR2 LQKENI. CDR3 nucleotides: TGTGCCAGCTCACCCTTTGCAGGTGGTAGCGCCAAAAACATTCAGTACTTC. Its protein is CASSPFAGGSAKNIQYF.

This clonotype was found many times. The chain links TRBV11-2 to TRBJ2-3; D gene unclear. V shed 1 base and J shed 3 bases, with 8 bases lying between them. Germline values: CDR1 SGHAT, CDR2 FQNNGV. This CDR3 is 14 amino acids long. CDR3 bases: TGTGCCAGCAGCTTAGGTCGTAGGACAGATACGCAGTATTTT. Translation: CASSLGRRTDTQYF.

The chain combines TRBV28 with TRBJ2-7; D call uncertain. The CDR3 totals 18 residues. In germline, CDR1 is MDHEN, CDR2 SYDVKM. The V gene lost 3 bases and the J gene lost 4 bases, with 25 bases spanning the gap. CDR3 coding DNA: TGTGCCAGCAGTTTTTCCCGACGGTCCCTAGGCAAGCGTTACGAGCAGTACTTC. Amino acids: CASSFSRRSLGKRYEQYF. Full variable domain (remainder filled in from reference TRBV28 and TRBJ2-7): DVKVTQSSRYLVKRTGEKVFLECVQDMDHENMFWYRQDPGLGLRLIYFSYDVKMKEKGDIPEGYSVSREKKERFSLILESASTNQTSMYLCASSFSRRSLGKRYEQYFGPGTRLTVT.

This clonotype occurred many times. The chain has TRBV28 and TRBJ2-2, with 14 bases matching TRBD2. The germline CDR1 and CDR2 sequences are MDHEN and SYDVKM. Unmatched junction bases numbered 10, after V lost 5 bases and J lost 2 bases. CDR3 length equals 19 residues. The CDR3 region has the DNA TGTGCCAGCAGTGTGACTAGCGGGAGGGACCTTCTAAACACCGGGGAGCTGTTTTTT. It yields the protein CASSVTSGRDLLNTGELFF.

V is TRBV9 and J is TRBJ2-5; 9 bases agree with TRBD1. The CDR3 runs 15 residues. V lost 2 bases and J lost 2; bases outside the gene matches: 4. The germline V gene encodes CDR1 SGDLS and CDR2 YYNGEE. The DNA for the CDR3 is TGTGCCAGCAGCGTCTGGGGACAGGGACAAGAGACCCAGTACTTC. The encoded protein is CASSVWGQGQETQYF.

This clonotype was detected ten times or more. The chain is built from TRBV12-3 or TRBV12-4 and TRBJ2-1; 8 bases fit TRBD2. After removal of 6 bases from V and 10 bases from J, the junction contained 11 bases not matched to a gene. The CDR3 runs to 14 residues. The chain's CDR3 is CASRPSGSRWEQFF. The CDR3 DNA reads TGTGCCAGCAGACCGAGCGGGAGCCGCTGGGAGCAGTTCTTC.

The chain carries TRBV6-2 or TRBV6-3 and TRBJ2-5; 7 bases are a match to TRBD1. V was pared by 6 bases and J by 2 bases, with 12 bases of the junction left unmatched. The germline V gene encodes CDR1 MNHEY and CDR2 SVGEGT. The CDR3 contains 16 residues. CDR3 sequence: CASRPYRGFGQETQYF. Here the CDR3 DNA reads TGTGCCAGCAGACCTTACAGGGGTTTTGGACAAGAGACCCAGTACTTC.

Concerning this clonotype: The junction shows a germline mismatch at one end, possibly a read error. This chain connects TRBV3-1 to TRBJ2-1; no reliable D call. The CDR3 loop spans 15 amino acids. Germline loops: CDR1 LGHDT, CDR2 YNNKEL (reference sequence). Here the CDR3 reads CASSQGRASLRLIGF. The CDR3 region has the DNA TGTGCCAGCAGCCAAGGTAGGGCGTCCCTCCGGCTTATAGGCTTC.

Many counts were recorded for this clonotype. The chain couples TRBV12-3 or TRBV12-4 to TRBJ1-2; D may be TRBD1 (5 bases). The CDR3 has 15 amino acids. V lost 4 bases, J lost 4 bases, and 16 bases lay in between. This CDR3 reads CASSSGGTQGYGYTF. The CDR3, as DNA: TGTGCCAGCAGTTCAGGTGGAACCCAGGGCTATGGCTACACCTTC.